This TCR beta chain was captured by sequencing in a study of control samples from healthy donors and cancer patients. CDR3 length equals 13 residues. Looked up from germline, CDR1 is LNHDA and CDR2 is SQIVND (reference sequence). The junction had 8 bases not matched to a gene; V was cut back by 4 bases and J by 14 bases. This clone was observed once. Assay: immunoSEQ multiplex PCR; the TCRdb copy retains only in-frame clones and omits some. The sample shows roughly 160,000 clones, 96% of them seen only once. The source of this sequence is a woman in her twenties or thirties in good health. The sequencing sample was made of blood. The chain has TRBV19 and TRBJ1-6; 7 bases fit TRBD1. The CDR3 DNA is TGTGCCAGTAGTACCGAACGAGGGGGCACCCTCCACTTT. Translating gives CASSTERGGTLHF.